This TCR beta chain is from a study of blood T cell repertoires in COVID-19. This clone was seen once. In the source study's methods: Using reference gene primer amplification, nucleated cell counts were estimated. Using immunoSEQ multiplex PCR, the repertoire was profiled, and TCRdb retains in-frame clones only, with some absent. That table is the source of V, J and clone size, and D and trimming were worked out from the DNA. Of roughly 100,000 clones in the sample, about nine tenths were seen once. Source material: peripheral blood. This clonotype originated in a man in his fifties with acute or convalescent COVID-19.

This CDR3 is CASSFSNRVDTQYF. In DNA, the CDR3 is TGTGCCAGCAGTTTCTCAAACAGGGTTGATACGCAGTATTTT. This chain connects TRBV27 to TRBJ2-3, with a weak D call TRBD1 (6 bases). Between the trimmed V and J ends, which lost 3 bases and 6 bases, there was a span of 13 bases. The germline V gene has CDR1 MNHEY and CDR2 SMNVEV (reference sequence). The CDR3 contains 14 residues.